Shown below are 6 T cell receptor beta chains from a single sample sequenced in a study of tumor T cells in aggressive B-cell lymphoma. Measured with immunoSEQ multiplex PCR; TCRdb has only the in-frame clones, and not every one. The sample has about 5,600 clones; roughly 80% are singletons. Sequenced sample: tumor tissue. The receptors were sampled from an adult with diffuse large B cell lymphoma.

The V gene is TRBV13, the J gene TRBJ2-2, with D possibly matching TRBD2 (5 bases). V shed 4 bases and J shed 8 bases, with 14 bases lying between them. Per germline, CDR1 PRHDT and CDR2 FYEKMQ (reference sequence). The CDR3 has 14 residues. DNA of the CDR3: TGTGCCAGCAGCTCCCGGGGTTCCGGTGGGGAGCTGTTTTTT. This codes for CASSSRGSGGELFF.

CDR3 sequence: CASSPLSRSSGTSGRGRETQYF. In DNA form, the CDR3 reads TGCGCCAGCAGCCCACTATCCCGCTCTTCGGGGACTAGCGGGAGGGGTAGGGAGACCCAGTACTTC. The chain combines TRBV4-1 with TRBJ2-5; 16 bases are shared with TRBD2. Germline values: CDR1 MGHRA, CDR2 YSYEKL. This CDR3 is built from 22 residues. V lost 4 bases to trimming and J lost 5 bases; unmatched junction nucleotides: 22.

The chain couples TRBV2 to TRBJ2-1; the match to TRBD2 covers 10 bases. V was clipped by 10 bases and J by 9 bases; unmatched bases: 6. Germline V gives CDR1 SNHLY, CDR2 FYNNEI. This CDR3 has 12 amino acids. CDR3: CATPGTSAEQFF. The CDR3 DNA is TGTGCCACCCCTGGGACTAGCGCTGAGCAGTTCTTC.

This clone has just a few counts. The chain recombines TRBV7-2 with TRBJ2-7, with 10 bases aligning to TRBD2. Germline V CDR1 and CDR2: SGHTA, FQGNSA. This CDR3 has 14 amino acids. The V and J ends lost 5 bases and 2 bases, in that order; junction bases with no gene match: 3. The CDR3 here is CASSPGLAAYEQYF. The CDR3, as DNA: TGTGCCAGCAGCCCCGGACTAGCGGCCTACGAGCAGTACTTC.

V usage is TRBV28 and J usage is TRBJ1-1; TRBD1 matches at 8 bases. J was trimmed by 4 bases and V by 5 bases; bases with no gene match: 3. Germline V lookup: CDR1 MDHEN, CDR2 SYDVKM. This CDR3 is built from 13 residues. The CDR3 reads CASSKDRVTEAFF. CDR3 sequence (DNA): TGTGCCAGCAGTAAGGACAGGGTCACTGAAGCTTTCTTT.

The chain combines TRBV28 with TRBJ2-3; TRBD2 agrees at 7 bases. Germline V gene lookup returns CDR1 MDHEN and CDR2 SYDVKM. With 4 bases clipped from V and 6 bases from J, the junction kept 13 bases outside the gene matches. CDR3 size: 16 residues. DNA of the CDR3: TGTGCCAGCAGTTCAGGGCCGACTAGCAGTATGGATACGCAGTATTTT. It translates to CASSSGPTSSMDTQYF.